Following are 19 T cell receptor beta chains from one sample sequenced in a study of T cell responses to AZD1222 COVID-19 vaccine. Repertoires were generated with immunoSEQ multiplex PCR, while TCRdb's copy carries only in-frame clones and drops some. The repertoire holds some 120,000 clones, around 92% seen once, with 0.9% to 1.2% in the top ten. The sequencing here drew on peripheral blood, taken on day 0 of AZD1222 vaccination. The receptors were gathered from an adult in good health.

V usage is TRBV10-3 and J usage is TRBJ2-2; TRBD1 aligns across 9 bases. There are 18 residues in the CDR3. The germline V gene encodes CDR1 ENHRY and CDR2 SYGVKD. The ends lost 6 bases at V and 3 bases at J; junction bases unmatched: 14. As DNA, the CDR3 is TGTGCCATCAGCGGAGATGGCGGGACAGGGTTTTACACCGGGGAGCTGTTTTTT. This sequence encodes CAISGDGGTGFYTGELFF.

The V call is TRBV7-3, the J call TRBJ2-1, with 7 bases matching TRBD1. The CDR3 is 13 amino acids. J was trimmed by 6 bases and V by 4 bases; bases with no gene match: 3. Germline values: CDR1 SGHTA, CDR2 FQGTGA. DNA of the CDR3: TGTGCCAGCAGCTCACAGGGGCCCAATGAGCAGTTCTTC. Translating it yields CASSSQGPNEQFF.

V gene TRBV6-5 combines with J gene TRBJ2-1; TRBD1 is a possible D gene (6 bases). Germline CDR1 and CDR2: MNHEY and SVGAGI. Trimming left V 8 bases short and J 3 bases short, with 11 bases between. There are 13 residues in the CDR3. The CDR3 region is CASHRDVYNEQFF. The CDR3 nucleotides read TGTGCCAGCCACAGGGACGTCTACAATGAGCAGTTCTTC.

The rearrangement joins TRBV3-1 (or the pseudogene TRBV3-2) to TRBJ2-1; possibly TRBD2 for D (5 bases). The germline V and J ends were trimmed by 0 bases and 0 bases, with 6 bases remaining between them. From germline, CDR1 is LGHDT and CDR2 YNNKEL (reference sequence). The CDR3 loop spans 15 amino acids. The CDR3 loop is CASSQDRGSYNEQFF. Written as DNA, the CDR3 is TGTGCCAGCAGCCAAGATCGGGGCTCCTACAATGAGCAGTTCTTC.

This clone occurred a few times. This chain connects TRBV7-8 to TRBJ1-6; no clear D. Between the trimmed V and J ends, which lost 3 bases and 5 bases, there was a span of 11 bases. The CDR3 sequence is 15 residues long. CDR1 SGHVS and CDR2 FQNEAQ come from the germline V gene. Here the CDR3 reads CASSFSTTNNSPLHF. CDR3 DNA sequence: TGTGCCAGCAGCTTTTCGACAACGAATAATTCACCCCTCCACTTT.

V and J are TRBV9 and TRBJ2-7; the match to TRBD1 covers 7 bases. The CDR3 is 15 amino acids. Germline-derived CDR1 and CDR2 are SGDLS and YYNGEE. The trim removed 0 bases at V and 6 bases at J, leaving 9 bases unmatched. CDR3 sequence (DNA): TGTGCCAGCAGCGTAGAAGGGGGCCCCGTGTCCGAGCAGTACTTC. It encodes CASSVEGGPVSEQYF.

The chain joins TRBV12-2 to TRBJ1-2. TRBV12-2 is annotated as a pseudogene. The CDR3 contains 17 residues. This chain's CDR3 is CASRLGRYRGAYYGYTF. The DNA for the CDR3 is TGTGCAAGTCGCTTAGGGAGATATCGGGGGGCCTACTATGGCTACACCTTC.

The chain carries TRBV4-2 and TRBJ2-5, with a possible D match to TRBD2 (6 bases). The ends were cut back, 0 bases at V and 5 bases at J, with 13 bases in the middle. This CDR3 contains 15 residues. Germline CDR1 LGHNA, CDR2 YNFKEQ. CDR3 bases: TGTGCCAGCAGCCAAGAACTCAGGAGGGCGGAGACCCAGTACTTC. It encodes CASSQELRRAETQYF.

The rearrangement joins TRBV28 to TRBJ1-5, with D possibly being TRBD1 (5 bases). CDR1 and CDR2 (germline): MDHEN, SYDVKM. V was clipped by 6 bases and J by 5 bases, with 14 bases between them. CDR3 length equals 14 residues. The CDR3 DNA reads as TGTGCCAGCAGCCCTCCAGGGATGGATCAGCCCCAGCATTTT. It is translated as CASSPPGMDQPQHF.

The chain uses TRBV5-1 and TRBJ1-4; D is ambiguous. Trimming left V 0 bases short and J 8 bases short, with 14 bases between. Per germline, CDR1 SGHRS and CDR2 YFSETQ. This CDR3 comprises 15 residues. The CDR3 sequence is CASSLAAAEEEKLFF. CDR3 bases: TGCGCCAGCAGCTTGGCCGCGGCAGAAGAGGAAAAACTGTTTTTT.

V gene TRBV7-4 combines with J gene TRBJ1-5; D might be TRBD1 (6 bases). The germline V and J ends were trimmed by 5 bases and 0 bases, with 20 bases remaining between them. This CDR3 comprises 18 residues. Germline loops: CDR1 SGHVT, CDR2 SQSDAQ. The CDR3 sequence: CASSVKEDSNYSNQPQHF. The DNA of the CDR3 is TGTGCCAGCAGCGTTAAGGAGGACAGTAACTATAGCAATCAGCCCCAGCATTTT.

The CDR3 coding sequence is TGCAGCGTTGGGCCACATAAGAACACTGAAGCTTTCTTT. It translates to CSVGPHKNTEAFF. The chain recombines TRBV29-1 with TRBJ1-1; unclear D gene. The CDR3 runs 13 residues. V lost 4 bases and J lost 1, with 10 bases in between. Germline V lookup: CDR1 SQVTM, CDR2 ANQGSEA.

The gene calls are TRBV6-5 and TRBJ2-7; either TRBD1 or TRBD2 may fit D (5 bases each). The V gene lost 6 bases and the J gene lost 6 bases, with 18 bases spanning the gap. Germline V gives CDR1 MNHEY, CDR2 SVGAGI. The CDR3 has 14 amino acids. The CDR3 region is CASSRDPKGAEQYF. CDR3 nucleotides: TGTGCCAGCAGCCGGGACCCTAAAGGGGCCGAGCAGTACTTC.

The rearrangement joins TRBV6-5 to TRBJ2-7; possible D gene TRBD1, 5 bases. Trimming stripped 0 bases from V and 5 bases from J, with 11 bases between. There are 14 residues in the CDR3. CDR1 MNHEY and CDR2 SVGAGI come from the germline V gene. DNA of the CDR3: TGTGCCAGCAGTTACTCGGCAGGGATCCACGAGCAGTACTTC. This gives the protein CASSYSAGIHEQYF.

The chain links TRBV5-1 to TRBJ2-7; 8 nucleotides line up with TRBD2. Germline CDR1 reads SGHRS; CDR2 reads YFSETQ. This CDR3 region has 16 residues. The V and J ends lost 3 bases and 0 bases, in that order; junction bases with no gene match: 8. The CDR3 nucleotides are TGCGCCAGCAGCTCGGGAGGGTGGGGCGGCTCCTACGAGCAGTACTTC. Protein product: CASSSGGWGGSYEQYF.

V usage is TRBV6-4 and J usage is TRBJ2-3; 8 bases agree with TRBD2. There are 13 residues in the CDR3. Per the germline V gene, CDR1 is MRHNA and CDR2 is SNTAGT. V was pared by 6 bases and J by 2 bases, with 1 base of the junction left unmatched. The CDR3 here is CASSGGDTDTQYF. The CDR3 DNA reads as TGTGCCAGCAGCGGGGGGGACACAGATACGCAGTATTTT.

The V gene is TRBV7-9, the J gene TRBJ1-4; D is unresolved. Germline assignment: CDR1 SEHNR and CDR2 FQNEAQ (reference sequence). The V and J ends lost 5 bases and 4 bases respectively, with 17 bases between them. This CDR3 comprises 16 residues. Here the CDR3 reads CASSPRGELHNEKLFF. As DNA, the CDR3 is TGTGCCAGCAGCCCCAGAGGAGAACTACATAATGAAAAACTGTTTTTT.

V is TRBV9 and J is TRBJ1-4; 10 positions match TRBD1. Unmatched junction bases numbered 8, after V lost 4 bases and J lost 8 bases. CDR3 length equals 15 residues. Germline values: CDR1 SGDLS, CDR2 YYNGEE. In DNA form, the CDR3 reads TGTGCCAGCAGCCCAACGACAGGGGGCATCGAAAAACTGTTTTTT. Translation gives CASSPTTGGIEKLFF.

V gene TRBV5-4 combines with J gene TRBJ2-6; D is undetermined. Germline lookup yields CDR1 SGHNT and CDR2 YYREEE (reference sequence). The V end was cut by 4 bases, the J end by 1 base, with 12 bases between. CDR3 length: 16 residues. The CDR3 spells CASSKLWASGANVLTF. In DNA, the CDR3 is TGTGCCAGCAGCAAACTTTGGGCGTCTGGGGCCAACGTCCTGACTTTC.